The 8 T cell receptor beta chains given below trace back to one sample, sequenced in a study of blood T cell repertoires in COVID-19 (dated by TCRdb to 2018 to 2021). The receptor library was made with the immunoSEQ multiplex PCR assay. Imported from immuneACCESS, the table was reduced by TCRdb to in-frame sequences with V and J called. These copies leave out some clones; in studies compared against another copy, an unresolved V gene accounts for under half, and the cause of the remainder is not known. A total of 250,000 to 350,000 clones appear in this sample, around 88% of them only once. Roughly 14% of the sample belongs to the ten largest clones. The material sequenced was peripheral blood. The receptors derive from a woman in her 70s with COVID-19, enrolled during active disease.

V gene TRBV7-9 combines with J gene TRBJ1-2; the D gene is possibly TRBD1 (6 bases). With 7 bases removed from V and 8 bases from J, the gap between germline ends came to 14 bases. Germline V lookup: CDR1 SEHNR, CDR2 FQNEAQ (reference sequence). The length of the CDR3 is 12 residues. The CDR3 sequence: CASTSTGFGYTF. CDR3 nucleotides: TGTGCCAGCACCTCAACAGGGTTCGGCTACACCTTC.

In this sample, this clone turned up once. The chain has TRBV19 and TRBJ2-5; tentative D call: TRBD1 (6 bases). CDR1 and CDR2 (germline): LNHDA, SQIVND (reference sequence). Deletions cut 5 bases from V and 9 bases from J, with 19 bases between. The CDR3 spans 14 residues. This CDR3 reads CASSLGVNPGAQYF. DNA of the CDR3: TGTGCCAGTAGTCTGGGGGTCAACCCAGGGGCCCAGTACTTC.

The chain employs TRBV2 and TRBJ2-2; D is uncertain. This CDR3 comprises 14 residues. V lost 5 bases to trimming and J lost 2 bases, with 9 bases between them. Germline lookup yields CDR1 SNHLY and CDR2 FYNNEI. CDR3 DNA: TGTGCCAGCAGTCCGACACGAAACACCGGGGAGCTGTTTTTT. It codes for CASSPTRNTGELFF.

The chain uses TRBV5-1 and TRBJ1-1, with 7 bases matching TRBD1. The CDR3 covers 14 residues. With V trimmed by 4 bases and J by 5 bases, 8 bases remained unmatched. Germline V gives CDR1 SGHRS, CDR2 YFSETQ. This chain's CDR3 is CASSATGEWTEAFF. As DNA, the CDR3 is TGCGCCAGCAGCGCTACAGGGGAGTGGACTGAAGCTTTCTTT.

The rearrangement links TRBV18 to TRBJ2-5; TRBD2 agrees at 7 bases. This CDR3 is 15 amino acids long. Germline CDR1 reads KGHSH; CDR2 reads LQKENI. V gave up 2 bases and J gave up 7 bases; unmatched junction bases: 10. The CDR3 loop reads CASSPRTPREGTQYF. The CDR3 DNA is TGTGCCAGCTCACCAAGGACTCCCAGGGAGGGGACCCAGTACTTC. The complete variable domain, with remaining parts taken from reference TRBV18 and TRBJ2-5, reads NAGVMQNPRHLVRRRGQEARLRCSPMKGHSHVYWYRQLPEEGLKFMVYLQKENIIDESGMPKERFSAEFPKEGPSILRIQQVVRGDSAAYFCASSPRTPREGTQYFGPGTRLLVL.

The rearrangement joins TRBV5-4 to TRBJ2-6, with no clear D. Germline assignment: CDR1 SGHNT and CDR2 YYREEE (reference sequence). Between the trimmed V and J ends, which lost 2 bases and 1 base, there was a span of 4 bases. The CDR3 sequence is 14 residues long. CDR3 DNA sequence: TGTGCCAGCAGCTTCGGGTCTGGGGCCAACGTCCTGACTTTC. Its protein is CASSFGSGANVLTF.

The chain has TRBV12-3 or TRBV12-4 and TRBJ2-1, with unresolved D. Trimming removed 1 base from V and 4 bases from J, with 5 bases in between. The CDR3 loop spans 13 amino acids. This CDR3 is CASSLVGYNEQFF. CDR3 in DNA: TGTGCCAGCAGTTTAGTCGGTTACAATGAGCAGTTCTTC.

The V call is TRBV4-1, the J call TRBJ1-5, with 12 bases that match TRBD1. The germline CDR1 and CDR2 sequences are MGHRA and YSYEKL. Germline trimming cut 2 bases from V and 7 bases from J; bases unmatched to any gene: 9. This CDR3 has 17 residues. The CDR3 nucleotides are TGCGCCAGCAGCCAACATTGGGGACAGGGGGCGGGGCAGCCCCAGCATTTT. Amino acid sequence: CASSQHWGQGAGQPQHF.